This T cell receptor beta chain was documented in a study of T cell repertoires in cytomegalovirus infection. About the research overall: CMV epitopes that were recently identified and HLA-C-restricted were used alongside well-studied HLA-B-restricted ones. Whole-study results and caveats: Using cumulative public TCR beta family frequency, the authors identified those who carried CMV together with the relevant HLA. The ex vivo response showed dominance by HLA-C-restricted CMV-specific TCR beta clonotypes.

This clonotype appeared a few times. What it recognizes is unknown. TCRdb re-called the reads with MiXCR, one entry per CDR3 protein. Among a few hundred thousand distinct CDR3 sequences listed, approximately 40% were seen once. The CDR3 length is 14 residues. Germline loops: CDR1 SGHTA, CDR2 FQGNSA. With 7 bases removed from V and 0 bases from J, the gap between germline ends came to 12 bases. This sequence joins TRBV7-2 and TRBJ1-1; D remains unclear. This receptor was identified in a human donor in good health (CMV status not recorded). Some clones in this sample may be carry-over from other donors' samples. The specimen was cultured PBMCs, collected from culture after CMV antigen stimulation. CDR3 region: CASTLNLMNTEAFF. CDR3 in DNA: TGTGCCAGCACCCTAAATCTGATGAACACTGAAGCTTTCTTT. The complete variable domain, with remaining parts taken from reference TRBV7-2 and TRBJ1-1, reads GAGVSQSPSNKVTEKGKDVELRCDPISGHTALYWYRQSLGQGLEFLIYFQGNSAPDKSGLPSDRFSAERTGGSVSTLTIQRTQQEDSAVYLCASTLNLMNTEAFFGQGTRLTVV.